This T cell receptor (beta chain) was captured in a study of cytomegalovirus exposure and HLA in healthy donors. A multiplex PCR was run with 60 Vbeta primers and 13 Jbeta primers. Sequencing used immunoSEQ multiplex PCR; TCRdb keeps in-frame clones, though not all of them. The table shows about 76,000 clones, with about 77% occurring only once. These donors counted as nominally healthy when sampled, but unrecorded immune exposures were likely. The study's findings and limits: There were reportedly fewer N-insertions in an Asian-associated ancestry cluster than the roughly 670-donor mean, in a later analysis. Later, an analysis showed that TCR beta chains associated with HLA were more clonally expanded than others that were equally common. The majority of TCR sequences were rare, yet some public TCRs appeared in many donors.

The J segment lost 2 bases and the V segment lost 8 bases, leaving 9 bases of the junction unmatched. The CDR3 has 15 amino acids. The germline V gene encodes CDR1 SGHTA and CDR2 FQGNSA. The sample holds one count of this clone. Its matching antigen is unknown. The sequence was collected from a male donor in good health and CMV-seropositive. The sample comprised PBMCs. The chain is built from TRBV7-2 and TRBJ2-3, with 8 bases that match TRBD1. CDR3 nucleotide sequence: TGTGCCAGCGGAACCACAGGGGGATTCACAGATACGCAGTATTTT. It translates to CASGTTGGFTDTQYF.